This is a list of T cell receptor beta chains from one sample in a study of blood T cell repertoires in COVID-19. The data were produced by immunoSEQ multiplex PCR, yet TCRdb's version contains in-frame clones alone and is incomplete. Of approximately 190,000 clones in the sample, 65% to 85% were seen once. Sequenced: PBMCs or T cells enriched from blood (not recorded which). These receptors all come from a woman in her thirties who had been exposed to COVID-19. The CDR3 runs from the conserved cysteine through the conserved F or W. D genes are given only for firm matches.

D: NA
V: TRBV19
CDR3: CASSPLDRSGTGELFF

D: NA
V: TRBV2
CDR3: CASRTGLTNTEAFF

D: NA
V: TRBV6-1
CDR3: CASSDTGDTEAFF

D: TRBD1
V: TRBV27
CDR3: CASSFSRQGLGYTF

D: NA
V: TRBV4-3
CDR3: CASSQDWTVNEKLFF

D: TRBD1
V: TRBV3-1/TRBV3-2
CDR3: CASSRRQGDNQPQHF

D: NA
V: TRBV3-1/TRBV3-2
CDR3: CASSQDSRGLHGYTF

D: NA
V: TRBV7-7
CDR3: CASSLSTPNTGELFF

D: NA
V: TRBV5-1
CDR3: CASSLLGRADEQYF

D: NA
V: TRBV2
CDR3: CASSPRQISTNEKLFF

D: TRBD2
V: TRBV5-1
CDR3: CASSSGVAGGQETQYF

D: TRBD2
V: TRBV9
CDR3: CASSVGTSGGAKETQYF

D: TRBD1
V: TRBV6-6
CDR3: CASWDRVNYGYTF

D: NA
V: TRBV19
CDR3: CASKSSGVPGEKLFF

D: NA
V: TRBV10-3
CDR3: CAISEPGLLNTEAFF

D: NA
V: TRBV6-5
CDR3: CASTGQMNTEAFF

D: NA
V: TRBV4-1
CDR3: CASSHREQVPGYGYTF

D: TRBD1
V: TRBV18
CDR3: CASSPRGGPGNTGELFF

D: NA
V: TRBV10-3
CDR3: CAISETAGGSPLHF

D: TRBD1
V: TRBV6-5
CDR3: CASSYGWDRGSGEAFF

D: TRBD2
V: TRBV7-6
CDR3: CASSSGTSGASSYEQYF

D: TRBD1
V: TRBV11-2
CDR3: CASSTKRQGGSYEQYF

D: NA
V: TRBV18
CDR3: CASSPPIGSETQYF

D: NA
V: TRBV19
CDR3: CASSIGALSYGYTF

D: TRBD2
V: TRBV7-6
CDR3: CASSLARLAPEGETQYF

D: NA
V: TRBV4-1
CDR3: CASSESGTNEKLFF

D: NA
V: TRBV4-1
CDR3: CASSQDNGEQFF

D: NA
V: TRBV3-1/TRBV3-2
CDR3: CASSQYREKLFF

D: NA
V: TRBV12-3/TRBV12-4
CDR3: CAGGGDTGELFF

D: NA
V: TRBV9
CDR3: CASSDTIRKNTEAFF

D: NA
V: TRBV7-9
CDR3: CASSLIGVEQFF

D: TRBD1
V: TRBV7-9
CDR3: CASSPGQGTEQYF

D: NA
V: TRBV20-1
CDR3: CSARGVGDGFF

D: TRBD1
V: TRBV5-1
CDR3: CASSDPGQGVSGELFF

D: NA
V: TRBV4-1
CDR3: CASSQSPGTNEKLFF

D: NA
V: TRBV27
CDR3: CASSQQGDYQPQHF

D: TRBD1
V: TRBV11-2
CDR3: CASNQDRDPETQYF

D: TRBD1
V: TRBV7-3
CDR3: CASSLGTGSYNEQFF

D: TRBD1
V: TRBV3-1/TRBV3-2
CDR3: CASSQAPGGSGNTIYF

D: NA
V: TRBV21-1
CDR3: CASSKGRQRDMNTEAFF

D: NA
V: TRBV4-2
CDR3: CASSQPVQVGATNEKLFF

D: TRBD1
V: TRBV27
CDR3: CASSFFPHRGRDGYTF

D: TRBD1
V: TRBV5-1
CDR3: CASSASGTGIVGEQYF

D: NA
V: TRBV4-1
CDR3: CASSQGPQYSNQPQHF

D: TRBD1
V: TRBV19
CDR3: CASSAISGTAEQYF

D: NA
V: TRBV18
CDR3: CASSASGTGVGNTIYF

D: NA
V: TRBV4-1
CDR3: CASSQGSGTQANEKLFF

D: NA
V: TRBV5-6
CDR3: CASSESGWEKLFF

D: TRBD2
V: TRBV9
CDR3: CASSEPLAGDDGEQYF

D: TRBD2
V: TRBV7-9
CDR3: CASSFLDSGASYEQYF

D: NA
V: TRBV18
CDR3: CASSSETGPYGYTF